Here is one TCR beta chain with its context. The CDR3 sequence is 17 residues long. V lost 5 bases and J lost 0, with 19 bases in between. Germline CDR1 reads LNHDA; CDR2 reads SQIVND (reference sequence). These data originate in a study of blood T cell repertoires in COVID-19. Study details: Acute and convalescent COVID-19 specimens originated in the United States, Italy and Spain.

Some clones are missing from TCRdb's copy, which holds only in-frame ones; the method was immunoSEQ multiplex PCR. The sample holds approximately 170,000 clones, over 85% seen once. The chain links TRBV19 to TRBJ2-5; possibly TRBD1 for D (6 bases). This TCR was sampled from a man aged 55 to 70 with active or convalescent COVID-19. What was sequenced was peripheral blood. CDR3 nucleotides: TGTGCCAGTAGTCCCTTATCTACAGGGTGGTACCAAGAGACCCAGTACTTC. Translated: CASSPLSTGWYQETQYF.